Listed below are T cell receptor beta chains from one sample, sequenced in a study of OX40 agonist ivuxolimab in advanced cancers. Some clones are missing from TCRdb's copy, which holds only in-frame ones; the method was immunoSEQ multiplex PCR. The sample carries under 95,000 clones, around 83% recorded once. Sequencing was performed on CD4+ or CD8+ T cells sorted from blood, taken in a trial of the OX40 agonist ivuxolimab. The source is an adult with an advanced solid tumor such as melanoma, head and neck, liver or kidney cancer. The conserved cysteine and the conserved F or W are not part of the CDR3 here. Fields, in order: V gene, CDR3 protein.

TRBV29-1 SVTGQEKPLNEKLF
TRBV11-2 ASSLGGNYEQY
TRBV11-3 ASSLGPHSGNTIY
TRBV5-1 ASSLAYGGTNTGELF
TRBV4-1 ASSQGQGENQPQH
TRBV28 ASAPMLSNSYNEQF
TRBV19 ASRLQGGGNQPQH
TRBV7-9 ASSYDSFNQPQH
TRBV18 ASSRGRSSYNEQF
TRBV7-2 ASSSQTGTYNEQF
TRBV10-1 ASTMKTGTGAYEQY
TRBV5-6 ASSLAPGTDYGYT
TRBV5-1 ASSLNRVYYEQY
TRBV6-6 ASSYGRDQPQH
TRBV5-1 ASSLVHGTYEQY
TRBV6-1 ASSRTQALTGELF
TRBV5-1 ASKAGTGAETQY
TRBV29-1 SVTSWSTYNEQF
TRBV2 ASRVGLSHEQF
TRBV11-2 ASSIDRDGYNEQF
TRBV4-2 ASSPAGVGGEKLF
TRBV29-1 SVEGSGLAGVGEQF
TRBV29-1 SVGPRTNIQY